This T cell receptor beta chain was recovered during a study of preoperative IRX-2 immunotherapy in early breast cancer. CDR1 and CDR2 from the germline V gene are SGHDT and YYEEEE. V was clipped by 2 bases and J by 5 bases, with 11 bases between them. The length of the CDR3 is 13 residues. Data came from immunoSEQ multiplex PCR; TCRdb stores just in-frame clones and leaves some out. The data show about 43,000 clones, about 95% seen once. As to treatment: preoperative locoregional IRX-2 cytokine immunotherapy. This phase Ib study tested locoregional IRX-2 cytokine immunotherapy given before surgery. Material: tumor tissue, obtained after IRX-2 immunotherapy. The chain has TRBV5-6 and TRBJ2-7; D remains ambiguous. This clonotype was sampled from a human donor with breast cancer. The chain's CDR3 is CASSLPGPHEQYF. The CDR3 DNA sequence: TGTGCCAGCAGCTTACCCGGCCCCCACGAGCAGTACTTC.